Listed here are 23 T cell receptor beta chains from one sample, sequenced in a study of blood T cells in healthy people across ages. Then a second PCR, running about 6 to 11 cycles, was carried out with a sample-barcoded 5' primer and a J-beta primer mix. A single record per CDR3 protein comes from TCRdb applying MiXCR to the 5' RACE reads. Of around 800,000 distinct CDR3 sequences listed, approximately 55% are singletons. The sequencing sample was made of blood. The receptors were sampled from a man older than 75 in good health.

V is TRBV5-1 and J is TRBJ2-4; 12 bases match TRBD1. V trimming: 7 bases; J trimming: 1 base; junction bases outside the gene matches: 3. Germline CDR1 reads SGHRS; CDR2 reads YFSETQ. The CDR3 is 15 residues long. The CDR3 DNA follows: TGCGCCAGCGGGACAGGGGGCTCGGCCAAAAACATTCAGTACTTC. Amino acid sequence: CASGTGGSAKNIQYF. The full variable domain, completed using reference TRBV5-1 and TRBJ2-4, is KAGVTQTPRYLIKTRGQQVTLSCSPISGHRSVSWYQQTPGQGLQFLFEYFSETQRNKGNFPGRFSGRQFSNSRSEMNVSTLELGDSALYLCASGTGGSAKNIQYFGAGTRLSVL.

This chain joins TRBV29-1 and TRBJ1-4; D gene uncertain. The CDR3 covers 14 residues. Germline loops: CDR1 SQVTM, CDR2 ANQGSEA. V gave up 6 bases and J gave up 7 bases, with 18 bases separating them. The CDR3 loop is CSVLTVGWREKLFF. CDR3 in DNA: TGCAGCGTCCTTACAGTGGGCTGGCGTGAAAAACTGTTTTTT.

The chain has TRBV12-3 or TRBV12-4 and TRBJ2-3; TRBD2 matches 7 bases. Germline trimming cut 6 bases from V and 0 bases from J; bases unmatched to any gene: 9. The CDR3 covers 16 residues. CDR3 coding DNA: TGTGCCAGCAGCTCCCGGGAGGCAGTTAGCACAGATACGCAGTATTTT. Its protein is CASSSREAVSTDTQYF.

The chain couples TRBV12-3 or TRBV12-4 to TRBJ2-1; 7 positions agree with TRBD2. Trimming removed 6 bases from V and 3 bases from J; junction bases left unmatched: 8. The CDR3 runs 15 residues. DNA of the CDR3: TGTGCCAGCAGGCAAGCCGCGGGAGTCTACAATGAGCAGTTCTTC. It specifies CASRQAAGVYNEQFF.

V gene TRBV7-9 combines with J gene TRBJ1-2; TRBD1 matches 10 bases. The CDR3 has 16 amino acids. Trimming cost V 2 bases and J 2 bases; bases outside gene matches: 5. CDR1 and CDR2 (germline): SEHNR, FQNEAQ (reference sequence). CDR3 in DNA: TGTGCCAGCAGCTTAATAGAGACAGGGGGCAACTATGGCTACACCTTC. Its protein product is CASSLIETGGNYGYTF.

The V call is TRBV7-6, the J call TRBJ2-3; 8 nucleotides line up with TRBD2. The germline CDR1 and CDR2 sequences are SGHVS and FNYEAQ. The J segment lost 0 bases and the V segment lost 5 bases, leaving 10 bases of the junction unmatched. The CDR3 runs to 17 residues. The CDR3 bases are TGTGCCAGCAGCCCACGAGTAGCGGGATCTAGCACAGATACGCAGTATTTT. Amino acid sequence: CASSPRVAGSSTDTQYF.

The DNA of the CDR3 is TGTGCCAGCAGTTTTGGGGGAGGGGACACTGAAGCTTTCTTT. It translates to CASSFGGGDTEAFF. The chain carries TRBV12-3 or TRBV12-4 and TRBJ1-1; TRBD1 is a possible D gene (5 bases). The CDR3 is 14 residues long. V was trimmed by 3 bases and J by 3 bases, leaving 11 bases between them.

The chain carries TRBV28 and TRBJ2-7; D might be TRBD1 (5 bases). The ends were cut back, 5 bases at V and 5 bases at J, with 19 bases in the middle. The CDR3 runs to 15 residues. The germline V gene encodes CDR1 MDHEN and CDR2 SYDVKM. The CDR3 here is CASSTDSYLRNEQYF. The CDR3 DNA sequence: TGTGCCAGCAGTACTGACAGCTATCTTAGAAACGAGCAGTACTTC.

This clonotype was picked up one time. The chain links TRBV20-1 to TRBJ2-4; D tentatively reads TRBD1 or TRBD2 (6 bases each). Between the trimmed V and J ends, which lost 5 bases and 1 base, there was a span of 12 bases. The CDR3 is 14 amino acids. Germline values: CDR1 DFQATT, CDR2 SNEGSKA (reference sequence). The CDR3 DNA sequence: TGCAGTGCTGGAGGGGGGACGGCCAAAAACATTCAGTACTTC. Translated: CSAGGGTAKNIQYF.

CDR3 protein: CASTSTANYGYTF. DNA for the CDR3: TGCGCCAGCACCTCGACCGCGAACTATGGCTACACCTTC. The chain couples TRBV5-1 to TRBJ1-2, with D hard to call. CDR1 and CDR2 from the germline V gene are SGHRS and YFSETQ. Trimming removed 6 bases at V and 2 bases at J, with 11 bases between. The CDR3 totals 13 residues.

The V and J genes are TRBV10-3 and TRBJ2-5; 7 bases fit TRBD1. Germline values: CDR1 ENHRY, CDR2 SYGVKD. The CDR3 totals 13 residues. V was pared by 6 bases and J by 2 bases, with 3 bases of the junction left unmatched. CDR3 region: CAIRGTEQETQYF. The CDR3 DNA sequence: TGTGCCATCAGGGGGACAGAGCAAGAGACCCAGTACTTC.

A word on this clonotype: Germline is not matched at one junction end, which may reflect a read error. The chain employs TRBV10-3 and TRBJ2-2; D gene ambiguous. The CDR3 is 13 residues long. CDR1 ENHRY and CDR2 SYGVKD come from the germline V gene. The CDR3 bases are TGTGCCATCAGTGAGCAGAGACCCGGTGAGCTGTTTTTT. Translation gives CAISEQRPGELFF.

The sample holds a few counts of this clonotype. The chain joins TRBV20-1 to TRBJ1-4; a weak D match, TRBD1 (5 bases). This CDR3 contains 13 residues. Germline CDR1 is DFQATT and CDR2 is SNEGSKA (reference sequence). Trimming cost V 0 bases and J 10 bases, with 12 bases left between them. The DNA for the CDR3 is TGCAGTGCTAGAGATGTTGTGGGGGGAAAACTGTTTTTT. As protein: CSARDVVGGKLFF.

The CDR3 here is CSAPGQASYEQYF. CDR3 nucleotide sequence: TGCAGTGCGCCGGGACAAGCCTCCTACGAGCAGTACTTC. The V call is TRBV20-1, the J call TRBJ2-7; perhaps TRBD1 as D (6 bases). CDR3 size: 13 residues. V dropped 6 bases and J dropped 0 bases, with 12 bases sitting between them. The germline V gene has CDR1 DFQATT and CDR2 SNEGSKA (reference sequence).

This clonotype was detected only once. The V call is TRBV3-1, the J call TRBJ2-1; 8 bases line up with TRBD2. From germline, CDR1 is LGHDT and CDR2 YNNKEL (reference sequence). The length of the CDR3 is 14 residues. J lost 9 bases, V lost 3 bases, and 7 bases had no gene match. CDR3 bases: TGTGCCAGCAGCCATGGGACTAGTGTGGGTGAGCAGTTCTTC. It codes for CASSHGTSVGEQFF.

The rearrangement uses TRBV5-1 and TRBJ2-7, with 13 bases identical to TRBD2. V shed 4 bases and J 3 bases; nucleotides not matched to a gene: 7. The CDR3 runs to 16 residues. The germline CDR1 and CDR2 sequences are SGHRS and YFSETQ. The CDR3 DNA follows: TGCGCCAGCAGCGTCGGACTAGCGGGAGATCTCTACGAGCAGTACTTC. This sequence encodes CASSVGLAGDLYEQYF.

This clonotype was seen a single time. The chain combines TRBV5-6 with TRBJ2-7; D call uncertain. This CDR3 is 15 amino acids long. Germline-derived CDR1 and CDR2 are SGHDT and YYEEEE. V shed 4 bases and J shed 1 base, with 15 bases lying between them. In DNA form, the CDR3 reads TGTGCCAGCAGCCGGAGAGGATCCTGGTCCTACGAGCAGTACTTC. Amino acids: CASSRRGSWSYEQYF.

The V gene is TRBV20-1, the J gene TRBJ2-3; 7 nucleotides line up with TRBD2. With 0 bases clipped from V and 3 bases from J, the junction kept 12 bases outside the gene matches. This CDR3 region has 17 residues. CDR1 and CDR2 from the germline V gene are DFQATT and SNEGSKA (reference sequence). Here the CDR3 reads CSARDPGGRGPTDTQYF. CDR3 DNA: TGCAGTGCTAGAGATCCTGGTGGGAGGGGACCGACAGATACGCAGTATTTT.

This clonotype was seen only a few times. The chain is built from TRBV15 and TRBJ2-3; TRBD1 aligns across 10 bases. CDR3 length: 20 amino acids. Germline CDR1 and CDR2: LNHNV and YYDKDF (reference sequence). V shed 7 bases and J 14 bases; nucleotides not matched to a gene: 33. This chain's CDR3 is CATTHRSGTGAFPAHRYAYF. CDR3 nucleotides: TGTGCCACCACCCACCGTTCCGGGACAGGGGCCTTCCCGGCACACAGATACGCGTATTTT.

This clonotype was detected only a few times. The J gene is TRBJ2-3, the V gene TRBV24-1; possibly TRBD1 or TRBD2 for D (5 bases each). CDR1 KGHDR and CDR2 SFDVKD come from the germline V gene. Deletions cut 1 base from V and 1 base from J, with 11 bases between. This CDR3 contains 16 residues. The CDR3 DNA reads as TGTGCCACCAGTGATTTCGGCAGAGGGGGCACAGATACGCAGTATTTT. Encoded protein: CATSDFGRGGTDTQYF.

This clonotype was observed a few times. The DNA for the CDR3 is TGTGCCAGCAGTTATACACTGTATAGCTCCTACGAGCAGTACTTC. It codes for CASSYTLYSSYEQYF. The chain recombines TRBV11-2 with TRBJ2-7; D remains ambiguous. This CDR3 is built from 15 residues. Germline lookup yields CDR1 SGHAT and CDR2 FQNNGV. The ends were cut back, 6 bases at V and 0 bases at J, with 15 bases in the middle. The complete variable domain, with remaining parts taken from reference TRBV11-2 and TRBJ2-7, reads EAGVAQSPRYKIIEKRQSVAFWCNPISGHATLYWYQQILGQGPKLLIQFQNNGVVDDSQLPKDRFSAERLKGVDSTLKIQPAKLEDSAVYLCASSYTLYSSYEQYFGPGTRLTVT.

V gene TRBV27 combines with J gene TRBJ2-1; unclear D gene. Germline CDR1 is MNHEY and CDR2 is SMNVEV (reference sequence). Trimming pared 7 bases from V and 6 bases from J, leaving 16 bases between. This CDR3 contains 14 residues. The CDR3 DNA reads as TGTGCCAGCAAAAAGGATCTAGTTGCCAATGAGCAGTTCTTC. Translated, it gives CASKKDLVANEQFF.

This sequence joins TRBV4-1 and TRBJ2-3; 8 bases are a match to TRBD2. Trimming at V came to 1 base and at J to 14 bases, leaving 14 bases not matched to a gene. CDR1 is MGHRA and CDR2 is YSYEKL in the germline V gene. This CDR3 region has 15 residues. The CDR3 here is CASSQGGGGHRYAYF. The CDR3, as DNA: TGCGCCAGCAGCCAAGGAGGCGGGGGGCACAGATACGCGTATTTT.